Below, one T cell receptor (beta chain) is given with its context. Its antigen is currently unknown. This sample is part of a study of T cell responses to AZD1222 COVID-19 vaccine. Germline lookup yields CDR1 LNHDA and CDR2 SQIVND (reference sequence). The CDR3 is made up of 18 amino acids. The V segment lost 5 bases and the J segment 4 bases; nucleotides outside the gene matches: 14. The protocol was immunoSEQ multiplex PCR, while the TCRdb copy is restricted to in-frame clones and leaves out a portion. The sample contains roughly 100,000 clones, roughly 89% of which appear only once. General observations from the study: The number of AZD1222 recipients seropositive at baseline was only six. Clonal diversity may have been underestimated, and the donors were mostly white British, with more females than males. The peak T cell response came first, and repertoires were sampled only after it.

This sample comprised peripheral blood, obtained on day 0 of AZD1222 vaccination. This clonotype was sampled from an adult in good health. The V gene is TRBV19, the J gene TRBJ2-1, with TRBD2 identical over 10 bases. The CDR3 coding sequence is TGTGCCAGTAGTGCCCTAAGCGGGGGGGCCCGTCGGTACAATGAGCAGTTCTTC. Amino acids: CASSALSGGARRYNEQFF.